Included here is one T cell receptor (beta chain) sequence, with context. What it binds is not known. The PCR employed 60 Vbeta primers together with 13 Jbeta primers. TCRdb's table, derived via immunoSEQ multiplex PCR, lists solely in-frame clones and lacks some. This table holds approximately 150,000 clones, around 69% found once. The data stem from a study of cytomegalovirus exposure and HLA in healthy donors. Study details: Out of about 180 million T cells, an earlier analysis found over 90 million unique TCR beta sequences in total. The study's early data release held about 80 million unique TCRs from HLA-typed donors.

Study-wide points: Of the V segments, some could not be distinguished, including TRBV6-2 and TRBV6-3, and were excluded. Cytomegalovirus-associated status was assigned to more than 150 TCR beta chains.

Germline V CDR1 and CDR2: SGHVS, FQNEAQ. The CDR3 is 17 residues long. V lost 7 bases, J lost 4 bases, and 23 bases lay in between. Sequencing was done on a sample of PBMCs. The receptor was isolated from a man between 60 and 70 years old in good health and CMV-seronegative. The J gene is TRBJ2-1, the V gene TRBV7-8; possibly TRBD2 for D (7 bases). In DNA, the CDR3 is TGTGCCAGCAACAAAGGGGGGGGAACTACTAATTACAATGAGCAGTTCTTC. It translates to CASNKGGGTTNYNEQFF.